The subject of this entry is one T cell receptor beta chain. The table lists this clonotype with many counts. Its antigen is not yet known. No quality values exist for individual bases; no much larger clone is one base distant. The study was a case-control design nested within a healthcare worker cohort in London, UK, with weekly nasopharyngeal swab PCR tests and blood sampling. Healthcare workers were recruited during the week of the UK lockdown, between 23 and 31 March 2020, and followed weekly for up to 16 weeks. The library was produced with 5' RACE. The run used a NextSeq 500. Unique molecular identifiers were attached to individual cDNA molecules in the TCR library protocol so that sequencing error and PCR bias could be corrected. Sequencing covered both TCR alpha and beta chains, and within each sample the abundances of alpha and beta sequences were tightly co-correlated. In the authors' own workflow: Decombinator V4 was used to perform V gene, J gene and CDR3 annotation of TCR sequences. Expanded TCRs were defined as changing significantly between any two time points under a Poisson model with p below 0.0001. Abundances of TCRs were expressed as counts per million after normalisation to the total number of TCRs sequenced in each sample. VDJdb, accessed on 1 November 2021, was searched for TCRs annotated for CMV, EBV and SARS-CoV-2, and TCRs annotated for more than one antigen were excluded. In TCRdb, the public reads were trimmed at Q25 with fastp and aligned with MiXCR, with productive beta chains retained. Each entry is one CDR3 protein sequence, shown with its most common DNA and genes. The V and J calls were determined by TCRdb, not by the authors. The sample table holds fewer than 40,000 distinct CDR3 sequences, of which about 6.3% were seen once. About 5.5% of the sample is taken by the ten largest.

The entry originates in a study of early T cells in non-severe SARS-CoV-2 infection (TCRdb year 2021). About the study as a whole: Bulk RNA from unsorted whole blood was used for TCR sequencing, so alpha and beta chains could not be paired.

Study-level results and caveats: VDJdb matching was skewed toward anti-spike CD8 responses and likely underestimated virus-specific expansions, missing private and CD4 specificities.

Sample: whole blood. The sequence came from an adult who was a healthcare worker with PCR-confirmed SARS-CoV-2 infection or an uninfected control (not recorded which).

The bases read TGCAGTGCTAGTAGGGACAGCGATACGCAGTATTTT. Its protein product is CSASRDSDTQYF. Rearrangement joined TRBV20-1 to TRBJ2-3; 7 bases in the junction line up with TRBD1. Trimming accounts for 3 bases at V and 6 bases at J, while the number of junction bases matched to no gene is 3. Including cysteine and phenylalanine, the CDR3 has 12 amino acids. Kept here is only the CDR3 DNA, which spans 36 bases and is read in frame from base 1. Sequences DFQATT (CDR1) and SNEGSKA (CDR2) are obtained from the germline V gene (reference sequence).